One T cell receptor beta chain is described in this entry. This specimen comes from a study of blood T cell repertoires in COVID-19. About the study: There were acute and convalescent COVID-19 samples, and they came from the United States, Italy and Spain. The analysed material was cDNA or gDNA that came from T cells, B-cell-depleted T cells, or PBMCs.

In the source study's methods: The authors estimated nucleated cell counts from reference gene primer amplification. Measured with immunoSEQ multiplex PCR; TCRdb has only the in-frame clones, and not every one. V, J and clone size derive from that table, while D and trimming were established from the DNA sequence. Of approximately 180,000 clones detected, more than 75% appear once; the ten largest clones hold around 4.8%. The CDR3 is 16 residues long. Germline CDR1 is SGHTA and CDR2 is FQGNSA. J was trimmed by 2 bases and V by 4 bases; bases with no gene match: 3. The material sequenced was peripheral blood. This TCR was recovered from a human donor in a cohort sampled during active COVID-19. The chain uses TRBV7-2 and TRBJ2-3, with 13 positions matching TRBD2. DNA of the CDR3: TGTGCCAGCAGCTCCGGGACTAGCGGGGCCACAGATACGCAGTATTTT. Translation: CASSSGTSGATDTQYF. Complete variable domain (other parts from reference TRBV7-2 and TRBJ2-3): GAGVSQSPSNKVTEKGKDVELRCDPISGHTALYWYRQSLGQGLEFLIYFQGNSAPDKSGLPSDRFSAERTGGSVSTLTIQRTQQEDSAVYLCASSSGTSGATDTQYFGPGTRLTVL.